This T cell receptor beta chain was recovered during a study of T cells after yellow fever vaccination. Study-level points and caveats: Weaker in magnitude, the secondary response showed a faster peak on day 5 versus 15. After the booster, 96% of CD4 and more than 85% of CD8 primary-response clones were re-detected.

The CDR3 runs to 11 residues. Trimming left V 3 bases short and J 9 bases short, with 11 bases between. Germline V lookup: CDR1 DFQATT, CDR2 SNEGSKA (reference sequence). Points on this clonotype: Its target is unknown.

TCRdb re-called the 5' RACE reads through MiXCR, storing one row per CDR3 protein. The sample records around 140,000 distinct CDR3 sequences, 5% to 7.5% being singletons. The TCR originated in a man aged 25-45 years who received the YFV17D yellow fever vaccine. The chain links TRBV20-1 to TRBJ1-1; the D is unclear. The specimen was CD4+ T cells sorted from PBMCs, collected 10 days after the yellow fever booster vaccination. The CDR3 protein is CSASGSGKAFF. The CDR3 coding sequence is TGCAGTGCTAGTGGCAGCGGAAAAGCTTTCTTT.